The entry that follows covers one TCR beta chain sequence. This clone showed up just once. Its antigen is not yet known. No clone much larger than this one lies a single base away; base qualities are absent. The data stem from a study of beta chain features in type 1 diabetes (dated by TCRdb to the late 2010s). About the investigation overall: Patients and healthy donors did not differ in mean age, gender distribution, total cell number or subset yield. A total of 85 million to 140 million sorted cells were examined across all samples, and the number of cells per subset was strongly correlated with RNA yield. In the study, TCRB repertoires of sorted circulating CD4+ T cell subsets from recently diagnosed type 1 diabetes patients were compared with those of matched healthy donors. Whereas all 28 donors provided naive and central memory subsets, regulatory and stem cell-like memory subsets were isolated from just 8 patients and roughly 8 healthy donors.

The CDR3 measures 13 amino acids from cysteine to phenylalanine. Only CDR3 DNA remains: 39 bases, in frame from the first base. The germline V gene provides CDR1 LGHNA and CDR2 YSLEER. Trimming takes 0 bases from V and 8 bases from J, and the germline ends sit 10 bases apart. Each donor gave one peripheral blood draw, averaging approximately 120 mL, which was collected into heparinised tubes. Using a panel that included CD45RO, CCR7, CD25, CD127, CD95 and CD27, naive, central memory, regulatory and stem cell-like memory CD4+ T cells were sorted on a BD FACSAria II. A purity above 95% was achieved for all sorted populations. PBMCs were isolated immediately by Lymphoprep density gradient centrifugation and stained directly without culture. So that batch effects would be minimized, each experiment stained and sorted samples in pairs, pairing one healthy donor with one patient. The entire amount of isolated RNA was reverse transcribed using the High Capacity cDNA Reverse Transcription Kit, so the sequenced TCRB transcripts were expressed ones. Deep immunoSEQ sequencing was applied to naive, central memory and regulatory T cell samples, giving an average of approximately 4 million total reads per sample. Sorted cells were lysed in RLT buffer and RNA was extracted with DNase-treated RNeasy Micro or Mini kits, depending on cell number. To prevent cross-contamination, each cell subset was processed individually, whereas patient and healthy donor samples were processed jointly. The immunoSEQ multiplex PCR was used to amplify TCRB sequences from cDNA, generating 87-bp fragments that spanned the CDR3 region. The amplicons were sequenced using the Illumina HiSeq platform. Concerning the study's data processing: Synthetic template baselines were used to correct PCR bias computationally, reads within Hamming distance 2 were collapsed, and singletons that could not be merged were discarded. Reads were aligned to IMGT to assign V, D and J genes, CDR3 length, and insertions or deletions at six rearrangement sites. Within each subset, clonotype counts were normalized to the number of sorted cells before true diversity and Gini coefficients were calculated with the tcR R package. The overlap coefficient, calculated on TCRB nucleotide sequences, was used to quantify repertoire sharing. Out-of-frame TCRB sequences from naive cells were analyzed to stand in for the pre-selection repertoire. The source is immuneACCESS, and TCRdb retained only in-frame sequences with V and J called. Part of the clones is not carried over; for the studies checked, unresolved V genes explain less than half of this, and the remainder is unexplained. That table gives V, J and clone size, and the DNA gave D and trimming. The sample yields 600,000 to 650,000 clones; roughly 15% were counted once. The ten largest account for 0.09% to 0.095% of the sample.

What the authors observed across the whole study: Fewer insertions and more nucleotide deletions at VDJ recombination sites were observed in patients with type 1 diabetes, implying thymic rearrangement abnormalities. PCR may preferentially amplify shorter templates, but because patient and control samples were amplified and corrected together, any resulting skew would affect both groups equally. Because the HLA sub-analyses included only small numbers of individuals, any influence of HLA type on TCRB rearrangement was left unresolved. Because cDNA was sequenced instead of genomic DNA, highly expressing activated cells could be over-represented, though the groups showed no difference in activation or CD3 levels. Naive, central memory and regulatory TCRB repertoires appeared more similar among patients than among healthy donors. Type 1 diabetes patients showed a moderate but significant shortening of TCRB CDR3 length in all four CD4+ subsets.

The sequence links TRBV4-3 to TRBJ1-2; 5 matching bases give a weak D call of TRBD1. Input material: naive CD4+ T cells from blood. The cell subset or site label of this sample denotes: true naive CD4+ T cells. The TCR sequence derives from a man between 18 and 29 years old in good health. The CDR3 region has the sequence CASSQEGAGGYTF. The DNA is TGCGCCAGCAGCCAAGAAGGGGCAGGCGGCTACACCTTC.